Following are 21 T cell receptor beta chains from one sample sequenced in a study of cytomegalovirus exposure and HLA in healthy donors. Produced via immunoSEQ multiplex PCR; TCRdb's table is partial and in-frame only. The profile shows some 170,000 clones, roughly nine tenths of them singletons. Sequencing was performed on PBMCs. The receptor set was obtained from a man younger than 35 in good health and CMV-seropositive.

The chain combines TRBV19 with TRBJ2-7, with D possibly TRBD1 on 6 matching bases. CDR1 and CDR2 from the germline V gene are LNHDA and SQIVND (reference sequence). CDR3 size: 15 residues. V gave up 5 bases and J gave up 0 bases, with 14 bases separating them. The chain's CDR3 is CASSYGQLSSYEQYF. For the CDR3, the DNA is TGTGCCAGTAGTTATGGACAGCTTAGCTCCTACGAGCAGTACTTC.

This clone appeared once. This sequence joins TRBV5-1 and TRBJ1-1; TRBD1 matches at 8 bases. The CDR3 is 15 residues long. Germline assignment: CDR1 SGHRS and CDR2 YFSETQ. The V segment lost 2 bases and the J segment 2 bases; nucleotides outside the gene matches: 5. In DNA, the CDR3 is TGCGCCAGCAGCTTAACGACAGGGGATAACACTGAAGCTTTCTTT. It codes for CASSLTTGDNTEAFF.

The rearrangement links TRBV19 to TRBJ2-7; 13 bases are shared with TRBD2. V gave up 3 bases and J gave up 5 bases; unmatched junction bases: 10. The CDR3 totals 17 residues. CDR1 and CDR2 from the germline V gene are LNHDA and SQIVND (reference sequence). The CDR3 bases are TGTGCCAGTAGTATGGACCCCCCGGGACTAGCGGGGAACGAGCAGTACTTC. Its translation: CASSMDPPGLAGNEQYF.

As regards this clone: The identical CDR3 is also encoded by other nucleotide sequences in the sample. The V gene is TRBV6-5, the J gene TRBJ1-2; the D gene is possibly TRBD1 (5 bases). CDR3 length: 13 amino acids. The V gene lost 4 bases and the J gene lost 2 bases, with 8 bases spanning the gap. Looked up from germline, CDR1 is MNHEY and CDR2 is SVGAGI. CDR3 coding DNA: TGTGCCAGCAGTTCCGACAGAAACTATGGCTACACCTTC. This sequence encodes CASSSDRNYGYTF.

CDR3 sequence reads: CAGGGGGEQYF. The CDR3 bases are TGTGCCGGAGGCGGGGGCGGCGAGCAGTACTTC. The gene calls are TRBV2 and TRBJ2-7, with D maybe TRBD2 (7 bases). The germline CDR1 and CDR2 sequences are SNHLY and FYNNEI. There are 11 residues in the CDR3. V was trimmed by 11 bases and J by 6 bases, leaving 14 bases between them. Drawing the rest from reference TRBV2 and TRBJ2-7, the complete variable domain is EPEVTQTPSHQVTQMGQEVILRCVPISNHLYFYWYRQILGQKVEFLVSFYNNEISEKSEIFDDQFSVERPDGSNFTLKIRSTKLEDSAMYFCAGGGGGEQYFGPGTRLTVT.

The V gene is TRBV28, the J gene TRBJ2-7; 9 bases are a match to TRBD2. This CDR3 is built from 15 residues. Trimming removed 2 bases from V and 2 bases from J; junction bases left unmatched: 4. Germline V CDR1 and CDR2: MDHEN, SYDVKM. The CDR3 DNA sequence: TGTGCCAGCAGTTTAGGGGCTAGCGGGACCTACGAGCAGTACTTC. This encodes CASSLGASGTYEQYF.

The table lists this clone with a count of one. The V and J genes are TRBV28 and TRBJ1-1; D is ambiguous. Germline CDR1 is MDHEN and CDR2 is SYDVKM. V dropped 3 bases and J dropped 1 base, with 9 bases sitting between them. The length of the CDR3 is 14 residues. CDR3 sequence reads: CASSFTAENTEAFF. As DNA, the CDR3 is TGTGCCAGCAGTTTCACAGCGGAGAACACTGAAGCTTTCTTT.

This chain uses TRBV4-3 with TRBJ2-1; 9 nucleotides agree with TRBD2. V trimming: 0 bases; J trimming: 4 bases; junction bases outside the gene matches: 4. CDR3 length equals 16 residues. The germline CDR1 and CDR2 sequences are LGHNA and YSLEER. The CDR3 bases are TGCGCCAGCAGCCAAGAGACTAGCGGCGGGTACAATGAGCAGTTCTTC. Translating gives CASSQETSGGYNEQFF.

This clone has just a few counts. The V call is TRBV11-2, the J call TRBJ1-6; D uncertain. The germline V gene has CDR1 SGHAT and CDR2 FQNNGV. This CDR3 region has 11 residues. Trimming took 1 base from V and 16 from J, leaving 8 bases between them. CDR3 region: CASSLGQILHF. DNA of the CDR3: TGTGCCAGCAGCTTAGGTCAGATTCTCCACTTT.

This rearrangement joins TRBV4-2 to TRBJ1-5; tentatively, D is TRBD1 (6 bases). Per the germline V gene, CDR1 is LGHNA and CDR2 is YNFKEQ. This CDR3 is 16 amino acids long. V lost 1 base, J lost 0 bases, and 10 bases lay in between. The CDR3 reads CASSQVSGVSNQPQHF. The CDR3 DNA sequence: TGTGCCAGCAGCCAAGTATCAGGGGTTAGCAATCAGCCCCAGCATTTT.

CDR3 DNA sequence: TGTGCCAGCAGTCTCTTAAGGGAGCTCGACGAGCAGTACTTC. It codes for CASSLLRELDEQYF. The chain uses TRBV28 and TRBJ2-7; D might be TRBD2 (5 bases). The CDR3 is 14 residues long. V was clipped by 5 bases and J by 5 bases, with 16 bases between them. Germline-derived CDR1 and CDR2 are MDHEN and SYDVKM.

CDR3 nucleotide sequence: TGTGCCAGCAGTGACCCCGGGGGGGTTGGTGGCACTGAAGCTTTCTTT. Translation gives CASSDPGGVGGTEAFF. V gene TRBV6-1 combines with J gene TRBJ1-1; the D gene is possibly TRBD1 (5 bases). CDR1 is MNHNS and CDR2 is SASEGT in the germline V gene. V lost 3 bases, J lost 4 bases, and 18 bases lay in between. CDR3 size: 16 residues.

The V call is TRBV14, the J call TRBJ2-7; 9 nucleotides align to TRBD1. The V gene end was trimmed by 4 bases and the J gene end by 3 bases; junction bases not matched to a gene: 7. The germline V gene encodes CDR1 SGHDN and CDR2 FVKESK. The CDR3 runs 15 residues. The CDR3 sequence is CASSPTGGKDYEQYF. Written as DNA, the CDR3 is TGTGCCAGCAGCCCAACAGGGGGCAAAGACTACGAGCAGTACTTC.

The V gene is TRBV7-2, the J gene TRBJ1-3, with D possibly matching TRBD1 (5 bases). Trimming cost V 6 bases and J 8 bases, with 14 bases left between them. Germline-derived CDR1 and CDR2 are SGHTA and FQGNSA. The CDR3 sequence is 13 residues long. Here the CDR3 reads CASSQGGGDTIYF. CDR3 nucleotide sequence: TGTGCCAGCAGTCAGGGCGGGGGTGACACCATATATTTT.

The V and J genes are TRBV2 and TRBJ1-5; D is unclear. V was trimmed by 2 bases and J by 4 bases, leaving 9 bases between them. The CDR3 runs 14 residues. The germline CDR1 and CDR2 sequences are SNHLY and FYNNEI. CDR3 sequence: CASSERSPNQPQHF. CDR3 DNA sequence: TGTGCCAGCAGTGAACGGTCACCTAATCAGCCCCAGCATTTT.

V and J are TRBV6-5 and TRBJ2-1; TRBD1 might be the D (6 bases). With 2 bases removed from V and 10 bases from J, the gap between germline ends came to 18 bases. The CDR3 runs 15 residues. Germline V gene sequence: CDR1 MNHEY, CDR2 SVGAGI. The CDR3 region has the DNA TGTGCCAGCAGTTACGCTTTTGGGGGCGAAGTCGAGCAGTTCTTC. Protein sequence: CASSYAFGGEVEQFF.

This sequence joins TRBV5-4 and TRBJ2-1, with TRBD2 as a possible D gene (6 bases). Germline CDR1 reads SGHNT; CDR2 reads YYREEE (reference sequence). CDR3 length: 12 amino acids. The V end lost 0 bases, the J end lost 10 bases, and 8 bases lay between the germline ends. The DNA of the CDR3 is TGTGCCAGCAGCTTGGGGGACTTGGAGCAGTTCTTC. This gives the protein CASSLGDLEQFF.

This clone was recorded only once. V usage is TRBV11-2 and J usage is TRBJ1-1; TRBD1 is a possible D gene (6 bases). V was clipped by 2 bases and J by 7 bases, with 17 bases between them. The germline gives CDR1 SGHAT, CDR2 FQNNGV. The CDR3 loop spans 15 amino acids. CDR3 in amino acids: CASSLRGLSDSEAFF. CDR3 nucleotide sequence: TGTGCCAGCAGCTTAAGAGGGCTCTCGGACAGTGAAGCTTTCTTT.

This sequence joins TRBV5-4 and TRBJ2-3; D unclear. The germline V gene encodes CDR1 SGHNT and CDR2 YYREEE (reference sequence). The V end lost 2 bases, the J end lost 1 base, and 8 bases lay between the germline ends. The CDR3 loop spans 14 amino acids. In DNA form, the CDR3 reads TGTGCCAGCAGCTTCCCCAGCGGCACAGATACGCAGTATTTT. Its protein product is CASSFPSGTDTQYF.

CDR3 nucleotides: TGCGCCAGCAGCACTACAGGGGGCGGGGGGGCCAACGTCCTGACTTTC. It yields the protein CASSTTGGGGANVLTF. The chain uses TRBV5-1 and TRBJ2-6; 9 positions match TRBD1. V gave up 4 bases and J gave up 4 bases; unmatched junction bases: 6. The CDR3 runs to 16 residues. Germline V CDR1 and CDR2: SGHRS, YFSETQ.

This clone was counted between two and nine times. The V call is TRBV5-4, the J call TRBJ2-1; D gene ambiguous. CDR1 and CDR2 from the germline V gene are SGHNT and YYREEE (reference sequence). The CDR3 loop spans 13 amino acids. Trimming stripped 0 bases from V and 8 bases from J, with 9 bases between. In nucleotides, the CDR3 is TGTGCCAGCAGCTTGGCTTTAGCATATGAGCAGTTCTTC. Encoded protein: CASSLALAYEQFF.